The 27 T cell receptor beta chains below were found in one sample sequenced in a study of T cell responses to AZD1222 COVID-19 vaccine. TCRdb keeps only in-frame clones here, not all; method: immunoSEQ multiplex PCR. Among around 67,000 clones listed, roughly 84% were seen once. The specimen comprised peripheral blood, sampled on day 0 of AZD1222 vaccination. These receptor sequences come from an adult in good health.

This CDR3 is CASSPQGAKWETQYF. DNA for the CDR3: TGTGCCAGCAGCCCCCAGGGGGCAAAATGGGAGACCCAGTACTTC. The J gene is TRBJ2-5, the V gene TRBV3-1 (or the pseudogene TRBV3-2), with TRBD1 matching over 8 bases. J was trimmed by 5 bases and V by 4 bases; bases with no gene match: 9. The CDR3 covers 15 residues. In germline, CDR1 is LGHDT, CDR2 YNNKEL (reference sequence).

The chain combines TRBV2 with TRBJ2-2; the D gene could be TRBD1 or TRBD2 (5 bases each). The germline V gene encodes CDR1 SNHLY and CDR2 FYNNEI. V was shortened by 6 bases and J by 4 bases, with 12 bases between the two germline ends. This CDR3 contains 14 residues. The CDR3 sequence is CASRRDGPTGELFF. The CDR3 coding sequence is TGTGCCAGCAGAAGGGACGGACCCACCGGGGAGCTGTTTTTT.

In this sample, this clone turned up once. The chain couples TRBV14 to TRBJ2-5; 8 nucleotides align to TRBD1. CDR1 SGHDN and CDR2 FVKESK come from the germline V gene. There are 15 residues in the CDR3. V was pared by 3 bases and J by 5 bases, with 8 bases of the junction left unmatched. CDR3: CASSQSRGLGETQYF. CDR3 DNA sequence: TGTGCCAGCAGCCAGTCCAGGGGGCTGGGGGAGACCCAGTACTTC.

The CDR3 DNA is TGTGCCAGTAGTATATACGGACAGGGGGCATTAAACGAGCAGTACTTC. Its translation is CASSIYGQGALNEQYF. This chain uses TRBV19 with TRBJ2-7; the match to TRBD1 covers 11 bases. This CDR3 contains 16 residues. From germline, CDR1 is LNHDA and CDR2 SQIVND (reference sequence). J lost 5 bases, V lost 2 bases, and 8 bases had no gene match.

The rearrangement uses TRBV6-5 and TRBJ2-7; the match to TRBD1 covers 9 bases. The germline gives CDR1 MNHEY, CDR2 SVGAGI. This CDR3 has 13 residues. With 6 bases clipped from V and 6 bases from J, the junction kept 6 bases outside the gene matches. CDR3 in amino acids: CASSNRGPGEQYF. The CDR3 DNA sequence: TGTGCCAGCAGCAACAGGGGGCCCGGCGAGCAGTACTTC.

This chain links TRBV7-9 with TRBJ1-5; 9 positions agree with TRBD1. The germline V gene has CDR1 SEHNR and CDR2 FQNEAQ (reference sequence). CDR3 length equals 14 residues. J lost 7 bases, V lost 4 bases, and 5 bases had no gene match. The CDR3 here is CASSSRTGDQPQHF. The CDR3 DNA follows: TGTGCCAGCAGCTCCAGGACAGGGGACCAGCCCCAGCATTTT.

V gene TRBV19 combines with J gene TRBJ2-2; D is undetermined. The length of the CDR3 is 11 residues. From germline, CDR1 is LNHDA and CDR2 SQIVND (reference sequence). V was clipped by 3 bases and J by 8 bases, with 4 bases between them. CDR3 bases: TGTGCCAGTAGTATCTCTGGGGAGCTGTTTTTT. Translated, it gives CASSISGELFF. The whole variable domain, remainder taken from reference TRBV19 and TRBJ2-2, is DGGITQSPKYLFRKEGQNVTLSCEQNLNHDAMYWYRQDPGQGLRLIYYSQIVNDFQKGDIAEGYSVSREKKESFPLTVTSAQKNPTAFYLCASSISGELFFGEGSRLTVL.

This sequence joins TRBV12-3 or TRBV12-4 and TRBJ1-2; D not resolved. V was clipped by 0 bases and J by 5 bases, with 7 bases between them. The CDR3 has 13 residues. The CDR3 sequence is CASSLAASYGYTF. The CDR3 nucleotides read TGTGCCAGCAGTTTAGCGGCCTCTTATGGCTACACCTTC.

V gene TRBV9 combines with J gene TRBJ2-5; TRBD1 or TRBD2 may be the D gene (5 bases each). V shed 3 bases and J shed 5 bases, with 17 bases lying between them. The CDR3 covers 15 residues. Germline V lookup: CDR1 SGDLS, CDR2 YYNGEE. The CDR3 protein is CASSGRDPRVETQYF. The DNA of the CDR3 is TGTGCCAGCAGCGGCCGGGACCCGCGGGTGGAGACCCAGTACTTC.

This chain connects TRBV3-1 (or the pseudogene TRBV3-2) to TRBJ1-3; D not resolved. V was shortened by 8 bases and J by 0 bases, with 14 bases between the two germline ends. CDR3 length: 15 amino acids. Germline V gene lookup returns CDR1 LGHDT and CDR2 YNNKEL (reference sequence). The DNA of the CDR3 is TGTGCCAGCTCCAAAGACGTAAGCTCTGGAAACACCATATATTTT. Translation gives CASSKDVSSGNTIYF.

The chain has TRBV7-8 and TRBJ2-7, with a possible D match to TRBD1 (6 bases). The CDR3 runs 14 residues. V was pared by 5 bases and J by 2 bases, with 13 bases between. CDR1 SGHVS and CDR2 FQNEAQ come from the germline V gene. This CDR3 is CASSPRTAAYEQYF. For the CDR3, the DNA is TGTGCCAGCAGCCCGCGGACAGCCGCCTACGAGCAGTACTTC. The entire variable domain, with the rest obtained from reference TRBV7-8 and TRBJ2-7, is as follows: GAGVSQSPRYKVAKRGQDVALRCDPISGHVSLFWYQQALGQGPEFLTYFQNEAQLDKSGLPSDRFFAERPEGSVSTLKIQRTQQEDSAVYLCASSPRTAAYEQYFGPGTRLTVT.

By frequency in the sample, this clone is medium-sized. This chain joins TRBV29-1 and TRBJ2-7; D may match TRBD1 or TRBD2 (5 bases each). The CDR3 runs to 12 residues. Germline lookup yields CDR1 SQVTM and CDR2 ANQGSEA. Trimming removed 7 bases at V and 0 bases at J, with 10 bases between. The CDR3 loop reads CSAEGSSYEQYF. The CDR3 DNA reads TGCAGCGCCGAGGGGAGCTCCTACGAGCAGTACTTC.

This sequence joins TRBV10-1 and TRBJ1-5; 7 nucleotides align to TRBD1. CDR3 length: 15 amino acids. With 4 bases clipped from V and 1 base from J, the junction kept 4 bases outside the gene matches. Germline V gene data show CDR1 as WNHNN and CDR2 as SYGVQD (reference sequence). The CDR3 loop is CASSVEGASNQPQHF. CDR3 nucleotide sequence: TGCGCCAGCAGTGTTGAGGGGGCCAGCAATCAGCCCCAGCATTTT.

CDR3 in DNA: TGTGCCAGCAGCCGTCTCGCGGGAGACAACTATGGCTACACCTTC. This encodes CASSRLAGDNYGYTF. The J gene is TRBJ1-2, the V gene TRBV28; D remains unclear. This CDR3 spans 15 amino acids. The ends were cut back, 6 bases at V and 2 bases at J, with 16 bases in the middle. The V gene's germline CDR1 is MDHEN and CDR2 SYDVKM.

CDR3 coding DNA: TGTGCCAGTAGCGTAGGGAGTGAAGCTTTCTTT. It specifies CASSVGSEAFF. The chain is built from TRBV19 and TRBJ1-1, with D uncertain. The CDR3 extends over 11 amino acids. V was shortened by 6 bases and J by 7 bases, with 9 bases between the two germline ends. Looked up from germline, CDR1 is LNHDA and CDR2 is SQIVND (reference sequence). The whole variable domain, remainder taken from reference TRBV19 and TRBJ1-1, is DGGITQSPKYLFRKEGQNVTLSCEQNLNHDAMYWYRQDPGQGLRLIYYSQIVNDFQKGDIAEGYSVSREKKESFPLTVTSAQKNPTAFYLCASSVGSEAFFGQGTRLTVV.

This chain uses TRBV6-5 with TRBJ2-1; D possibly corresponds to TRBD1 (6 bases). This CDR3 contains 15 residues. Between the trimmed V and J ends, which lost 4 bases and 3 bases, there was a span of 13 bases. CDR1 is MNHEY and CDR2 is SVGAGI in the germline V gene. The CDR3 is CASSSNRDNYNEQFF. Written as DNA, the CDR3 is TGTGCCAGCAGTTCCAACCGGGACAACTACAATGAGCAGTTCTTC.

This chain connects TRBV7-6 to TRBJ1-1; D is perhaps TRBD1 (5 bases). Trimming pared 4 bases from V and 5 bases from J, leaving 20 bases between. Germline CDR1 reads SGHVS; CDR2 reads FNYEAQ. The CDR3 has 16 amino acids. The CDR3 nucleotides are TGTGCCAGCAGCTCAAGGTATAACAGGAGGTTTACTGAAGCTTTCTTT. It encodes CASSSRYNRRFTEAFF.

The rearrangement links TRBV5-4 to TRBJ2-3; D perhaps matches TRBD1 (5 bases). V shed 2 bases and J shed 0 bases, with 13 bases lying between them. Germline-derived CDR1 and CDR2 are SGHNT and YYREEE (reference sequence). The CDR3 length is 16 residues. CDR3 sequence reads: CASSLVYHRSTDTQYF. The CDR3 region has the DNA TGTGCCAGCAGCTTAGTGTATCACAGGAGCACAGATACGCAGTATTTT.

The chain links TRBV7-2 to TRBJ1-2; D unclear. V was cut by 5 bases and J by 6 bases, with 22 bases left in between. In germline, CDR1 is SGHTA, CDR2 FQGNSA. The CDR3 contains 16 residues. This chain's CDR3 is CASSHRGYWQTNGYTF. As DNA, the CDR3 is TGTGCCAGCAGCCACCGAGGTTACTGGCAAACAAATGGCTACACCTTC. Full variable domain (outside the CDR3, taken from reference TRBV7-2 and TRBJ1-2): GAGVSQSPSNKVTEKGKDVELRCDPISGHTALYWYRQSLGQGLEFLIYFQGNSAPDKSGLPSDRFSAERTGGSVSTLTIQRTQQEDSAVYLCASSHRGYWQTNGYTFGSGTRLTVV.

The chain links TRBV18 to TRBJ1-2; a possible D gene is TRBD1 (5 bases). Germline V gene lookup returns CDR1 KGHSH and CDR2 LQKENI. This CDR3 is 15 amino acids long. Between the trimmed V and J ends, which lost 2 bases and 0 bases, there was a span of 10 bases. CDR3 DNA sequence: TGTGCCAGCTCACCAGACGCGACAGCTAACTATGGCTACACCTTC. This translates into CASSPDATANYGYTF.

The CDR3 bases are TGCGCCAGCAGCGATACACAGGGGGACCAAGAGACCCAGTACTTC. Residues: CASSDTQGDQETQYF. The chain employs TRBV5-1 and TRBJ2-5; 8 bases are shared with TRBD1. The length of the CDR3 is 15 residues. The germline V gene has CDR1 SGHRS and CDR2 YFSETQ. Losses at the gene ends were 4 bases for V and 0 bases for J; bases not matched to a gene: 5.

The chain recombines TRBV14 with TRBJ1-1; D perhaps matches TRBD1 (6 bases). This CDR3 contains 14 residues. V lost 1 base and J 7 bases, leaving 13 bases between the germline ends. The germline V gene encodes CDR1 SGHDN and CDR2 FVKESK. The CDR3 reads CASSQARGVGEAFF. In DNA, the CDR3 is TGTGCCAGCAGCCAAGCCAGGGGAGTTGGTGAAGCTTTCTTT.

The chain uses TRBV19 and TRBJ1-3; no clear D gene. CDR3 length: 16 residues. Trimming removed 3 bases from V and 0 bases from J, with 12 bases in between. The germline gives CDR1 LNHDA, CDR2 SQIVND (reference sequence). In DNA, the CDR3 is TGTGCCAGTAGTATTCGCGTCCTAGACTCTGGAAACACCATATATTTT. It codes for CASSIRVLDSGNTIYF. Combining the CDR3 with reference TRBV19 and TRBJ1-3 gives the whole variable domain DGGITQSPKYLFRKEGQNVTLSCEQNLNHDAMYWYRQDPGQGLRLIYYSQIVNDFQKGDIAEGYSVSREKKESFPLTVTSAQKNPTAFYLCASSIRVLDSGNTIYFGEGSWLTVV.

The chain combines TRBV6-6 with TRBJ2-5; maybe TRBD1 (11 bases). The germline CDR1 and CDR2 sequences are MNHNY and SVGAGI (reference sequence). V was clipped by 6 bases and J by 0 bases, with 41 bases between them. This CDR3 has 24 residues. The CDR3, as DNA: TGTGCCAGCAGCTACGACGGATGGACAGGGGGCTTGCTAGCGGGGGCAGCGTACCAAGAGACCCAGTACTTC. Its translation is CASSYDGWTGGLLAGAAYQETQYF.

The chain uses TRBV7-8 and TRBJ1-1, with TRBD1 identical over 7 bases. The length of the CDR3 is 17 residues. In germline, CDR1 is SGHVS, CDR2 FQNEAQ. The V segment lost 4 bases and the J segment 0 bases; nucleotides outside the gene matches: 11. CDR3 protein: CASSWARGSGMNTEAFF. CDR3 DNA: TGTGCCAGCAGCTGGGCCAGGGGGTCGGGAATGAACACTGAAGCTTTCTTT.

This sequence joins TRBV18 and TRBJ1-3; maybe TRBD1 (6 bases). Per the germline V gene, CDR1 is KGHSH and CDR2 is LQKENI. The CDR3 loop spans 15 amino acids. V was trimmed by 3 bases and J by 0 bases, leaving 9 bases between them. The CDR3 DNA reads as TGTGCCAGCTCACCGACAGGCGTCTCTGGAAACACCATATATTTT. It is translated as CASSPTGVSGNTIYF.

The chain carries TRBV5-1 and TRBJ1-1; D might be TRBD1 (6 bases). The CDR3 spans 12 residues. CDR1 and CDR2 (germline): SGHRS, YFSETQ. Trimming cost V 10 bases and J 0 bases, with 10 bases left between them. CDR3 DNA: TGCGCCTGGACAGAGCTGAACACTGAAGCTTTCTTT. It translates to CAWTELNTEAFF.